This T cell receptor beta chain comes out of a study of blood T cell repertoires in COVID-19. The overall study: COVID-19 samples collected from the United States, Italy and Spain covered acute and convalescent phases. The analysed material was cDNA or gDNA that came from T cells, B-cell-depleted T cells, or PBMCs.

The CDR3 totals 11 residues. Germline V gene lookup returns CDR1 DFQATT and CDR2 SNEGSKA (reference sequence). V lost 0 bases and J lost 5, with 4 bases in between. Original data processing: By means of reference gene primer amplification, nucleated cell counts were estimated. Produced via immunoSEQ multiplex PCR; TCRdb's table is partial and in-frame only. That table supplies the V and J calls and clone size; D and trimming were determined from the DNA. The table records fewer than 200,000 clones, 80% to 90% of them present only once. Sequencing was done on a sample of peripheral blood. The clonotype was recovered from a man between 18 and 35 years old who had recovered from COVID-19. The genes are TRBV20-1 and TRBJ1-1; no clear D gene. In nucleotides, the CDR3 is TGCAGTGCTAGAGATCAGACTGAAGCTTTCTTT. Its translation: CSARDQTEAFF.